This note documents a single TCR beta chain sequence. Germline trimming cut 1 base from V and 7 bases from J; bases unmatched to any gene: 6. The CDR3 has 16 amino acids. CDR1 is SGHRS, CDR2 YFSETQ, per germline. The entry originates in a study of OX40 agonist ivuxolimab in advanced cancers. Background on the study: With a range of roughly 20 to 90, age averaged about 59 years, and around 80% were male.

Sequenced by immunoSEQ multiplex PCR; TCRdb stores in-frame clones only, minus some. The sample lists tens of thousands of clones; approximately 86% were seen once. This TCR came from an adult with an advanced solid tumor such as melanoma, head and neck, liver or kidney cancer. Sequenced material: CD4+ or CD8+ T cells sorted from blood, taken in a trial of the OX40 agonist ivuxolimab. This chain uses TRBV5-1 with TRBJ2-2; 11 bases are a match to TRBD2. The CDR3 spells CASSLQLAGESGELFF. DNA for the CDR3: TGCGCCAGCAGCTTGCAACTAGCGGGAGAGAGCGGGGAGCTGTTTTTT.